The source of this T cell receptor (beta chain) is a study of T cell responses to AZD1222 COVID-19 vaccine (dated by TCRdb to the early 2020s). Turning to the overall study: A total of around 240 trial participants underwent TCR sequencing, of whom 207 received two doses of AZD1222 and around 26 received two doses of the MenACWY control vaccine. Enrollment into the trials was organized by age into subgroups of 18-55, 56-69 and 70-plus years, and those subgroups contained roughly 140, 27 and 60 TCR-sequenced participants, respectively. What the research found in general, with its limitations: No day 14 peak-response samples were available, so repertoires were characterized only after the peak T cell response. After two AZD1222 doses, both the breadth and the depth of spike-specific TCRs were significantly higher than at day 0 and than in MenACWY recipients. Vaccine-associated CD4 TCRs spanned the whole spike protein, with dominant responses in regions 160-218 and 743-854. Most participants were white British and females outnumbered males, and the authors suggested that clonal diversity may have been underestimated. In the small 56-69-year group, the increase in depth fell short of significance, most likely because of low power. Only five to seven AZD1222 recipients were SARS-CoV-2 seropositive at baseline, limiting conclusions about previously exposed vaccinees. Reportedly, almost half of the unique spike-specific TCRs recognized epitopes lying outside the regions that are mutated in the B.1.351 and B.1.1.7 variants.

This clone was detected once. This receptor's antigen is unknown. No per-base quality is available; no much larger clone lies one base away. The CDR3 regions of human TCRbeta chains were analyzed by immunosequencing. As for the authors' bioinformatics: TCRs in the repertoires were compared against a reference library of SARS-CoV-2-specific TCRs that had been generated with the MIRA antigen-specificity platform. Breadth meant the fraction of unique TCRs that were SARS-CoV-2-associated, whereas depth meant the fraction of total T cells that were SARS-CoV-2-associated. Using the MIRA data, each spike-specific TCR was assigned both to the spike region to which the TCR was reactive and to a CD4 or CD8 class. Log10-transformed breadth and depth values were compared by one-way ANOVA with Sidak's multiple comparisons tests. TCRdb stores this immuneACCESS table with in-frame sequences only. Part of the clones is absent; in the studies checked, under half of the shortfall reflects unresolved V genes, and no reason is known for the rest. V, J and clone size were drawn from that table, and D and trimming were deduced from the DNA. This sample gives roughly 130,000 clones in total; about nine tenths of them show up just once. The ten biggest clones cover 0.9% to 1.4% of the sample.

The CDR3, cysteine through phenylalanine, is 11 amino acids long. Just the 33-base CDR3 DNA is kept, in frame starting at base 1. The trim is 4 bases for V and 10 bases for J, with a gap of 8 bases between the germline ends. Via the germline V gene, CDR1 is SNHLY and CDR2 FYNNEI. This specimen's time point label, interpreted: about 28 days (+/-7) after the second vaccine dose. AZD1222 recipients given second doses at about 4 weeks or at about 12 weeks were pooled, since spike-specific TCR depth and breadth were not found to differ between the two schedules. Vaccinee samples were obtained from the UK trials COV001 and COV002, which included a single-blind randomized controlled phase 2/3 trial of AZD1222 (ChAdOx1 nCoV-19) in healthy adults. Trial participant PBMC samples were collected at day 0 and day 28 after the second dose for TCRbeta chain sequencing.

The V gene is TRBV2 and the J gene is TRBJ2-1; no confident D gene assignment can be made. The clonotype comes from an adult who received the AZD1222 COVID-19 vaccine. Sequenced here: peripheral blood, sampled 28 days after the second AZD1222 dose. The nucleotide sequence is TGTGCCAGCAGTGGAGCCAGGGAGCAGTTCTTC. This codes for CASSGAREQFF.